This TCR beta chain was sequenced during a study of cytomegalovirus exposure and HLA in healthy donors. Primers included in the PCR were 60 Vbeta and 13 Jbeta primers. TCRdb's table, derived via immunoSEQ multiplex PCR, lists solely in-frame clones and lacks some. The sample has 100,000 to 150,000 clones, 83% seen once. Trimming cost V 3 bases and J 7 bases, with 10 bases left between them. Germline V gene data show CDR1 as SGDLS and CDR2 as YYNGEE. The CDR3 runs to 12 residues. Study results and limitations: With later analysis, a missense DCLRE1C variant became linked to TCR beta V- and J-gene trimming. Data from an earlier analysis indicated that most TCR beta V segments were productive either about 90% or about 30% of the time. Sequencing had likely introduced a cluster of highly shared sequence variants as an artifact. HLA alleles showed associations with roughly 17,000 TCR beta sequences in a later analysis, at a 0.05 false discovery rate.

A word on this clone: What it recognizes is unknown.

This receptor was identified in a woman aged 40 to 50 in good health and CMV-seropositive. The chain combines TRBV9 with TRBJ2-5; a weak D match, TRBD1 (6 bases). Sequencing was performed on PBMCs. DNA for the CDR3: TGTGCCAGCAGCGAGGGGGATGGGACCCAGTACTTC. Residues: CASSEGDGTQYF.